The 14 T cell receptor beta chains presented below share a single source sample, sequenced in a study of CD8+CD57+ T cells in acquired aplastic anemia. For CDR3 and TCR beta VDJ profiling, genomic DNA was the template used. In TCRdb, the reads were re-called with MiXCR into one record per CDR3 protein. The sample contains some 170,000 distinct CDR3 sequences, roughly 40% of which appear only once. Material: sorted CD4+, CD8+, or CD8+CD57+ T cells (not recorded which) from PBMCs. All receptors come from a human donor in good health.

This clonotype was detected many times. For the CDR3, the DNA is TGCGCCAGCAGCCGTTCCAGCGTACCCGGTACCGGGGAGCTGTTTTTT. This translates into CASSRSSVPGTGELFF. The chain joins TRBV5-1 to TRBJ2-2; no firm D call. CDR1 SGHRS and CDR2 YFSETQ come from the germline V gene. The length of the CDR3 is 16 residues. Deletions cut 4 bases from V and 5 bases from J, with 18 bases between.

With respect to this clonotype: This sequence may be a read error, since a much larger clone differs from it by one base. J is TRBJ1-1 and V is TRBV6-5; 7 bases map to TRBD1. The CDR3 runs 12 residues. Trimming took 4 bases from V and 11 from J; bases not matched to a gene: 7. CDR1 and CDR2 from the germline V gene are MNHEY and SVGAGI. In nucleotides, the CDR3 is TGTGCCAGCAGTTCTACGCAGGGGGGGGCTTTCTTT. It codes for CASSSTQGGAFF.

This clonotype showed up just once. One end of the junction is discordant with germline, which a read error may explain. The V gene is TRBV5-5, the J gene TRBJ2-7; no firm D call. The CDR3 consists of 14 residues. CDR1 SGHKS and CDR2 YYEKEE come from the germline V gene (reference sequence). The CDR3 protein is CASSFMVGPYEQYF. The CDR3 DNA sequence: TGTGCCAGCAGCTTTATGGTAGGGCCCTACGAGCAGTACTTT.

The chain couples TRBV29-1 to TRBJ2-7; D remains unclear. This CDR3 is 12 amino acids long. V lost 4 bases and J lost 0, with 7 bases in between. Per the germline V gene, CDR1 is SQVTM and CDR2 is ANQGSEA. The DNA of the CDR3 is TGCAGCGTTGTTCTCAGCTCCTACGAGCAGTACTTC. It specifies CSVVLSSYEQYF.

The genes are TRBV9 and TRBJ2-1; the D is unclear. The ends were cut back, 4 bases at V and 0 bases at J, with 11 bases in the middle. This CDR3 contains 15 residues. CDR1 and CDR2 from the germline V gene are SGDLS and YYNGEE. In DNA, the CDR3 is TGTGCCAGCAGCTCCGACGGACCCTCCTACAATGAGCAGTTCTTC. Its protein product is CASSSDGPSYNEQFF.

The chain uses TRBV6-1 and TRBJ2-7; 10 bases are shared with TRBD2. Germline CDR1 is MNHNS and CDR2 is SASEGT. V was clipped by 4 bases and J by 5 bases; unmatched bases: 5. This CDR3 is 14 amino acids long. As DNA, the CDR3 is TGTGCCAGCAGTGGAGCGGGGGGGGCCGACGAGCAGTACTTC. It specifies CASSGAGGADEQYF.

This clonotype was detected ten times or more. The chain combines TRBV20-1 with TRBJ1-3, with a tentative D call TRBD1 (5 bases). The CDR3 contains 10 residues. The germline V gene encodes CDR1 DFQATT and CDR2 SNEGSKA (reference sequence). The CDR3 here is CGAGGNTIYF. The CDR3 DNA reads TGCGGCGCAGGGGGAAACACCATATATTTT.

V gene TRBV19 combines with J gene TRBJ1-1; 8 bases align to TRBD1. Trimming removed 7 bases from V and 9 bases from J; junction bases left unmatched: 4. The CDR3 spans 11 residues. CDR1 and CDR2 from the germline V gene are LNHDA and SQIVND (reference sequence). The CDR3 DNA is TGTGCCAGTACCAGGACAGGGCAAGCTTTCTTT. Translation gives CASTRTGQAFF.

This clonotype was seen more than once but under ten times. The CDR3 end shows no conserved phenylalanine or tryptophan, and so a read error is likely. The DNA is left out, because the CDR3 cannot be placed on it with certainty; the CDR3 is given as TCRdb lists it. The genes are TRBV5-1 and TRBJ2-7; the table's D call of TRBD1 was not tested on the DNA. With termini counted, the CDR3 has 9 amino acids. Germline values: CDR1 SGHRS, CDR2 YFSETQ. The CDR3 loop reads CASSLGPGQ.

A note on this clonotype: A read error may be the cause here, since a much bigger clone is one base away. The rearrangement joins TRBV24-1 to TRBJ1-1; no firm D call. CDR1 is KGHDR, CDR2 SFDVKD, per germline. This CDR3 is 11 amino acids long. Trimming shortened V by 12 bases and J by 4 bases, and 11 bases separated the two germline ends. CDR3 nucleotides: TGTGCCCCGTTAAGCACCACTGAAGCTTTCTTT. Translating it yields CAPLSTTEAFF.

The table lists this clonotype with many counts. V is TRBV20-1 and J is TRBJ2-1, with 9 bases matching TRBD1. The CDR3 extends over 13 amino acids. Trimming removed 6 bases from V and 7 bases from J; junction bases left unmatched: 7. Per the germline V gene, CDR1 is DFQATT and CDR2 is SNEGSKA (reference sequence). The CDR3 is CSAITGQGNEQFF. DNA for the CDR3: TGCAGTGCAATTACGGGACAGGGTAATGAGCAGTTCTTC.

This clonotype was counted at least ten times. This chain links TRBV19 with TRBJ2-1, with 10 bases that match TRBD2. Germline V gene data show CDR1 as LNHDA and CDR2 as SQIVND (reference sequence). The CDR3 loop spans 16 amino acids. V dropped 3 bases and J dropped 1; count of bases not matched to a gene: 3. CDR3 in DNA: TGTGCCAGTAGTATCGCTAGCGGGAGATCCTACAATGAGCAGTTCTTC. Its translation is CASSIASGRSYNEQFF.

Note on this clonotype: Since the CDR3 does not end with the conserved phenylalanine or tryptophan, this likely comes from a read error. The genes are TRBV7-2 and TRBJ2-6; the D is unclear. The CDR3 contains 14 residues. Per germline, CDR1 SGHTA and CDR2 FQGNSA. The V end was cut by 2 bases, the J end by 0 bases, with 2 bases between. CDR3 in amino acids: CASSLSSGANVLTH. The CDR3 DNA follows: TGTGCCAGCAGCTTAAGCTCTGGGGCCAACGTCCTGACTCAC.

The CDR3 nucleotides are TGCAGCCGGGACAGCTCCTACAATGAGCAGTTCTTC. Protein: CSRDSSYNEQFF. This sequence joins TRBV20-1 and TRBJ2-1, with TRBD1 matching 7 bases. Germline CDR1 DFQATT, CDR2 SNEGSKA (reference sequence). CDR3 length equals 12 residues.